One sample yielded the 18 T cell receptor beta chains listed below, sequenced in a study of cytomegalovirus exposure and HLA in healthy donors. PCR primers comprised 60 Vbeta and 13 Jbeta primers. The protocol was immunoSEQ multiplex PCR, while the TCRdb copy is restricted to in-frame clones and leaves out a portion. The table lists under 200,000 clones, 60% to 80% of them singletons. The sequencing sample was made of PBMCs. The receptors here all came from a woman aged 25 to 39 in good health and CMV-seronegative.

The chain uses TRBV28 and TRBJ2-1; maybe TRBD1 (6 bases). There are 12 residues in the CDR3. Germline values: CDR1 MDHEN, CDR2 SYDVKM. The V gene lost 5 bases and the J gene lost 9 bases, with 11 bases spanning the gap. DNA of the CDR3: TGTGCCAGCAGTCGAACAGGGAGTGAGCAGTTCTTC. Translating gives CASSRTGSEQFF.

This clone was picked up a small number of times. Its ends do not fully match the called genes, so a read error is possible. The rearrangement links TRBV6-6 to TRBJ2-7, with 12 bases matching TRBD2. The CDR3 runs to 14 residues. CDR1 and CDR2 from the germline V gene are MNHNY and SVGAGI (reference sequence). As DNA, the CDR3 is TGTGCCAGCAGTCCCTTCGGACTAGCGGGGTCCGAGTTCTTC. This codes for CASSPFGLAGSEFF.

This chain links TRBV5-6 with TRBJ2-7; 7 bases fit TRBD1. V shed 6 bases, J shed 2 bases, and the junction held 8 bases outside the gene matches. The germline V gene encodes CDR1 SGHDT and CDR2 YYEEEE. This CDR3 spans 14 amino acids. The CDR3 loop is CASTDSGTAYEQYF. The CDR3 DNA reads TGTGCCAGCACCGATTCCGGGACAGCCTACGAGCAGTACTTC.

As concerns this clone: Germline is not matched at one junction end, which may reflect a read error. This rearrangement joins TRBV7-7 to TRBJ2-5; no firm D call. This CDR3 comprises 11 residues. Germline V CDR1 and CDR2: SSHAT, FNYEAQ (reference sequence). In nucleotides, the CDR3 is TGTGCTAGCAGCCCTTTAGAGACCCAGTACTTC. It is translated as CASSPLETQYF.

This clone was counted between two and nine times. The chain employs TRBV6-5 and TRBJ2-1; 9 nucleotides match TRBD2. The CDR3 has 15 residues. V was clipped by 4 bases and J by 5 bases; unmatched bases: 6. The germline gives CDR1 MNHEY, CDR2 SVGAGI. In DNA, the CDR3 is TGTGCCAGCAGTTCCACCAAGCGGGGGGACAATGAGCAGTTCTTC. Its translation: CASSSTKRGDNEQFF.

CDR3 region: CASSVGQTYEQYF. CDR3 DNA sequence: TGTGCCAGCAGCGTGGGACAAACCTACGAGCAGTACTTC. V is TRBV9 and J is TRBJ2-7; a weak D match, TRBD1 (6 bases). Germline CDR1 reads SGDLS; CDR2 reads YYNGEE. V was shortened by 2 bases and J by 2 bases, with 8 bases between the two germline ends. The CDR3 has 13 amino acids.

The chain carries TRBV15 and TRBJ1-2; TRBD1 agrees at 7 bases. Trimming at V came to 5 bases and at J to 8 bases, leaving 14 bases not matched to a gene. CDR1 LNHNV and CDR2 YYDKDF come from the germline V gene (reference sequence). The CDR3 is 15 residues long. This CDR3 is CATSARRDSPLGYTF. The CDR3, as DNA: TGTGCCACCAGCGCCCGCCGGGACAGCCCTCTCGGCTACACCTTC.

For the CDR3, the DNA is TGTGCCAGCATCTTGACAGGGTTCGAAAAACTGTTTTTT. Protein: CASILTGFEKLFF. The chain joins TRBV6-1 to TRBJ1-4, with 7 bases matching TRBD1. CDR1 is MNHNS and CDR2 is SASEGT in the germline V gene. Trimming cost V 7 bases and J 8 bases; bases outside gene matches: 7. This CDR3 is built from 13 residues.

This rearrangement joins TRBV28 to TRBJ2-1; TRBD1 matches 8 bases. Losses at the gene ends were 6 bases for V and 7 bases for J; bases not matched to a gene: 8. The CDR3 is 14 residues long. CDR1 is MDHEN, CDR2 SYDVKM, per germline. The CDR3 nucleotides are TGTGCCAGCAGGGGGACAGGAGCGCGGAATGAGCAGTTCTTC. Amino acid sequence: CASRGTGARNEQFF.

The CDR3 nucleotides are TGCGCCAGCAGCGCCTACTCGGGACAGGAAGACGAGCAGTACTTC. The encoded protein is CASSAYSGQEDEQYF. The genes are TRBV5-1 and TRBJ2-7, with 8 bases matching TRBD1. The CDR3 contains 15 residues. The germline CDR1 and CDR2 sequences are SGHRS and YFSETQ. V gave up 4 bases and J gave up 5 bases; unmatched junction bases: 11. Supplemented by reference TRBV5-1 and TRBJ2-7, the full variable domain reads KAGVTQTPRYLIKTRGQQVTLSCSPISGHRSVSWYQQTPGQGLQFLFEYFSETQRNKGNFPGRFSGRQFSNSRSEMNVSTLELGDSALYLCASSAYSGQEDEQYFGPGTRLTVT.

The genes are TRBV5-1 and TRBJ2-6; 7 bases map to TRBD1. Germline-derived CDR1 and CDR2 are SGHRS and YFSETQ. The trim removed 4 bases at V and 0 bases at J, leaving 7 bases unmatched. The CDR3 is 17 amino acids. The CDR3, as DNA: TGCGCCAGCAGCGCCCAGACAGGGTACTCTGGGGCCAACGTCCTGACTTTC. Translating it yields CASSAQTGYSGANVLTF.

This chain connects TRBV29-1 to TRBJ2-3; D is uncertain. In germline, CDR1 is SQVTM, CDR2 ANQGSEA. V dropped 3 bases and J dropped 2 bases, with 9 bases sitting between them. This CDR3 region has 13 residues. The CDR3 sequence: CSVDRQYTDTQYF. The CDR3 nucleotides read TGCAGCGTTGACAGGCAGTACACAGATACGCAGTATTTT.

This clone was seen a single time. The J gene is TRBJ1-5, the V gene TRBV12-5; TRBD1 agrees at 8 bases. The CDR3 totals 16 residues. The V gene's germline CDR1 is LGHNT and CDR2 FRNRAP. V lost 3 bases to trimming and J lost 11 bases; unmatched junction nucleotides: 15. The CDR3 DNA is TGTGCTAGTGGTTTTGACGCAGGGGGCGCCGGGGAAGCCCAGCATTTT. Translated, it gives CASGFDAGGAGEAQHF.

This rearrangement joins TRBV10-3 to TRBJ2-1; 11 bases are a match to TRBD2. V was clipped by 0 bases and J by 8 bases; unmatched bases: 9. Germline values: CDR1 ENHRY, CDR2 SYGVKD. CDR3 size: 17 residues. The chain's CDR3 is CAISESPLAGGIDEQFF. CDR3 DNA: TGTGCCATCAGTGAGTCCCCCCTAGCGGGGGGAATCGATGAGCAGTTCTTC.

J is TRBJ1-5 and V is TRBV28, with D unclear. Germline V CDR1 and CDR2: MDHEN, SYDVKM. Deletions cut 9 bases from V and 8 bases from J, with 11 bases between. This CDR3 has 11 amino acids. The CDR3 DNA reads TGTGCCAGTTCCCTCGGAGAGCCCCAGCATTTT. It is translated as CASSLGEPQHF.

V usage is TRBV5-4 and J usage is TRBJ2-3; 7 bases fit TRBD1. The CDR3 is made up of 15 amino acids. Germline values: CDR1 SGHNT, CDR2 YYREEE (reference sequence). J was trimmed by 2 bases and V by 4 bases; bases with no gene match: 7. This CDR3 is CASSPRTGSTDTQYF. In DNA, the CDR3 is TGTGCCAGCAGCCCTCGGACAGGCTCCACAGATACGCAGTATTTT.

The chain links TRBV5-1 to TRBJ1-4; D ambiguous. This CDR3 has 14 residues. With 2 bases removed from V and 4 bases from J, the gap between germline ends came to 9 bases. Germline V gene data show CDR1 as SGHRS and CDR2 as YFSETQ. CDR3 nucleotide sequence: TGCGCCAGCAGCTTCGCGGGCAATAATGAAAAACTGTTTTTT. Protein: CASSFAGNNEKLFF.

The chain has TRBV12-5 and TRBJ2-3; the D gene is possibly TRBD2 (6 bases). The CDR3 is made up of 14 amino acids. Germline V CDR1 and CDR2: LGHNT, FRNRAP. V dropped 5 bases and J dropped 3 bases, with 12 bases sitting between them. Written as DNA, the CDR3 is TGTGCTAGTGGTCCGACGACTAGAACAGATACGCAGTATTTT. It specifies CASGPTTRTDTQYF.